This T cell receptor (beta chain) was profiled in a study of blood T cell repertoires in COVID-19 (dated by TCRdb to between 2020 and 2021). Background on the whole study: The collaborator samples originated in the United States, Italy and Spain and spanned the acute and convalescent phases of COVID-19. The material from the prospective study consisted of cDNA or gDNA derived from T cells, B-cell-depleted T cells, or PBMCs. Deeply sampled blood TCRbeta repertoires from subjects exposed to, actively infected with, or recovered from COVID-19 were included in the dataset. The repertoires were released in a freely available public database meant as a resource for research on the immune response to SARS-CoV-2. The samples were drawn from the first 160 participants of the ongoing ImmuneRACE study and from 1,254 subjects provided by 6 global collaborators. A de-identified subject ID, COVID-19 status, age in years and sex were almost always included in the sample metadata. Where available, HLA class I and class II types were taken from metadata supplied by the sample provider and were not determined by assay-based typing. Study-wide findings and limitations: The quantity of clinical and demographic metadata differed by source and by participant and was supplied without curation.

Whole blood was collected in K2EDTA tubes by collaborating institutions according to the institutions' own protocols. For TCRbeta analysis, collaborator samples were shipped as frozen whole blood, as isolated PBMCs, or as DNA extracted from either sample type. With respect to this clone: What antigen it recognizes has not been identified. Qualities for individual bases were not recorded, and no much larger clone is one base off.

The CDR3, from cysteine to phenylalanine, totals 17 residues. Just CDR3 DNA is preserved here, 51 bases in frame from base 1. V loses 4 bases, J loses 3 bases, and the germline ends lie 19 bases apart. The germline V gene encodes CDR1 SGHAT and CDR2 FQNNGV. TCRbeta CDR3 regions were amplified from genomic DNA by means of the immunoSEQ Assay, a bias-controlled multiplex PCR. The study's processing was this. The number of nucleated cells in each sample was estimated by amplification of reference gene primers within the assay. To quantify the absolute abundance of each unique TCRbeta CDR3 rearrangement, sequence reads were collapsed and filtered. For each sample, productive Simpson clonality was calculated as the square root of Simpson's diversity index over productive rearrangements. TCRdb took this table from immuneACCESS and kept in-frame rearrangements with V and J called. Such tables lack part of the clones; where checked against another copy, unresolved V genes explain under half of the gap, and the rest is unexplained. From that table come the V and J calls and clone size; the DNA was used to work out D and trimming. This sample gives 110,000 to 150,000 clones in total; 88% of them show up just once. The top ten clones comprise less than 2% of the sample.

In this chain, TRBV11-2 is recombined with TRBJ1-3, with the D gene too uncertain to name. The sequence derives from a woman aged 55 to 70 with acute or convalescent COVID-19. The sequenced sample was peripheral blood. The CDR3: CASSSTAAGRVGNTIYF. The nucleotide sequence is TGTGCCAGCAGCTCTACCGCGGCGGGTCGTGTTGGAAACACCATATATTTT.